Reported below is one T cell receptor (beta chain). Its antigen is still unknown. This specimen comes from a study of cytomegalovirus exposure and HLA in healthy donors. Study at large: As released early, the data held approximately 80 million unique TCRs from HLA-typed donors.

Findings and limits, study-wide: Previous analysis showed most TCR beta V segments were productive about 90% or about 30% of the time. The study labeled 150 or so TCR beta chains cytomegalovirus-associated.

Primers included in the PCR were 60 Vbeta and 13 Jbeta primers. TCRdb keeps only in-frame clones here, not all; method: immunoSEQ multiplex PCR. The table lists 95,000 to 120,000 clones, over 75% of them singletons. The junction had 14 bases not matched to a gene; V was cut back by 1 base and J by 0 bases. CDR3 length: 20 amino acids. Germline V gene sequence: CDR1 MNHNS, CDR2 SASEGT. Material for sequencing was PBMCs. The chain links TRBV6-1 to TRBJ2-7, with 11 bases matching TRBD2. The sequence was collected from a woman aged 25 to 39 in good health and CMV-seropositive. The DNA for the CDR3 is TGTGCCAGCAGTGAAGGCAGTTGGACTAGCGGGTTTCGGAGCTCCTACGAGCAGTACTTC. The encoded protein is CASSEGSWTSGFRSSYEQYF.